This TCR beta chain stems from a study of blood T cells in healthy people across ages. Study findings and constraints: Researchers deemed the diversity estimates from one million T cells underestimates.

The length of the CDR3 is 16 residues. Germline trimming cut 1 base from V and 6 bases from J; bases unmatched to any gene: 7. The second PCR ran about 6 to 12 cycles with a sample-barcoded 5' primer and J-beta primers. Unique molecular identifiers of 12 random nucleotides labeled each cDNA. Using its own MiXCR run on the 5' RACE reads, TCRdb lists one record per CDR3 protein. The data hold under 1,000,000 distinct CDR3 sequences, with approximately 35% observed a single time. About this clonotype itself: What it binds is not known.

Per-sample PBMC isolation yielded at least 6.5 million cells. This rearrangement joins TRBV12-3 or TRBV12-4 to TRBJ2-5, with TRBD2 identical over 11 bases. This receptor was obtained from a man aged 18 to 30 in good health. Input material: blood. The CDR3: CASSLEGSGGGKTQYF. Here the CDR3 DNA reads TGTGCCAGCAGTTTAGAGGGTAGCGGGGGGGGAAAGACCCAGTACTTC.